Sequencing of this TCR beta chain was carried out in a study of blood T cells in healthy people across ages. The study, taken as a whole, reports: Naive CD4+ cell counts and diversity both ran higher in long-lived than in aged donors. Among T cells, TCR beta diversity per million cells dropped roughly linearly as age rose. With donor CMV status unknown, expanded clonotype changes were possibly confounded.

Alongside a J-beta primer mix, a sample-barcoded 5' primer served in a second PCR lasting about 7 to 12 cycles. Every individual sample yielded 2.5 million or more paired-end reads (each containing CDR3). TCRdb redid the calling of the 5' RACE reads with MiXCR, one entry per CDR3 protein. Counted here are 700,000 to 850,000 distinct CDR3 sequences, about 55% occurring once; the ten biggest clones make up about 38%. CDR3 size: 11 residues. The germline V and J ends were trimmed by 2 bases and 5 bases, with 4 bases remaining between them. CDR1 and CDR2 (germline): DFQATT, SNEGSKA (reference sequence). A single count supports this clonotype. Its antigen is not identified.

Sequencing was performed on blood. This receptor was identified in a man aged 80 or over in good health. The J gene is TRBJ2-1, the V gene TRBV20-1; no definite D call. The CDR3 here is CSARLDNEQFF. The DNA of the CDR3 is TGCAGTGCTAGACTAGACAATGAGCAGTTCTTC.